Listed below are T cell receptor beta chains from one sample, sequenced in a study of cytomegalovirus exposure and HLA in healthy donors. Using immunoSEQ multiplex PCR, the repertoire was profiled, and TCRdb retains in-frame clones only, with some absent. The repertoire has over 120,000 clones, about 91% of them found once; the top ten carry approximately 10%. Sequencing input: PBMCs. The origin of the receptors is a woman aged 18-30 years in good health and CMV-seropositive. The CDR3 runs from the conserved cysteine through the conserved F or W. The D gene is left open where the match is weak. Only some rows state a clone size, as once, few, many or a class for expanded clones.

>NA|TRBV9|TRBD1|TRBJ1-3
CASSAQPINRGLSGNTIYF
TGTGCCAGCAGCGCCCAACCTATCAACAGGGGACTCTCTGGAAACACCATATATTTT
>NA|TRBV6-5|NA|TRBJ1-2
CASSTWLGGHYGYTF
TGTGCCAGCAGTACCTGGCTGGGGGGGCACTATGGCTACACCTTC
>NA|TRBV28|TRBD1|TRBJ1-5
CATQGTGGPQPQHF
TGTGCCACCCAAGGGACAGGAGGACCTCAGCCCCAGCATTTT
>NA|TRBV30|TRBD1|TRBJ2-5
CAIDRGDRGTQYF
TGTGCCATAGACAGGGGGGATAGGGGGACCCAGTACTTC
>NA|TRBV7-2|TRBD2|TRBJ2-1
CASSRTSGGYNEQFF
TGTGCCAGCAGCCGGACTAGCGGGGGCTACAATGAGCAGTTCTTC
>NA|TRBV5-1|NA|TRBJ2-1
CASSSTTGSYNEQFF
TGCGCCAGCAGCTCCACGACAGGATCCTACAATGAGCAGTTCTTC
>NA|TRBV6-6|NA|TRBJ2-7
CASSPEGRSYEQYF
TGTGCCAGCAGCCCCGAGGGCCGCTCCTACGAGCAGTACTTC
>NA|TRBV5-5|NA|TRBJ1-1
CASSLGGDPTEAFF
TGTGCCAGCAGCTTGGGGGGGGACCCCACTGAAGCTTTCTTT
>NA|TRBV2|NA|TRBJ1-5
CASQGPTLGASQHF
TGTGCCAGTCAGGGACCGACCCTGGGGGCCTCCCAGCATTTT
>NA|TRBV5-6|NA|TRBJ1-6
CASSFRTDNSPLHF
TGTGCCAGCAGCTTTAGGACAGATAATTCACCCCTCCACTTT
>once|TRBV2|NA|TRBJ2-7
CASAALSSYEQYF
TGTGCCAGCGCTGCTCTGAGCTCCTACGAGCAGTACTTC
>NA|TRBV6-5|NA|TRBJ2-3
CASSTHTGGGDTQYF
TGTGCCAGCAGTACCCATACGGGGGGCGGAGATACGCAGTATTTT
>NA|TRBV7-8|TRBD1|TRBJ1-1
CASSSHRGGEAFF
TGTGCCAGCAGCTCGCACAGGGGCGGCGAAGCTTTCTTT
>NA|TRBV6-5|TRBD2|TRBJ2-5
CASSYGAAGTGTQYF
TGTGCCAGCAGTTACGGCGCAGCGGGGACTGGGACCCAGTACTTC
>once|TRBV28|TRBD1|TRBJ2-4
CASSLRGQGTDIQYF
TGTGCCAGCAGTTTACGGGGACAGGGGACGGACATTCAGTACTTC
>NA|TRBV6-1|NA|TRBJ1-5
CASSEVTAQPQHF
TGTGCCAGCAGTGAAGTGACAGCCCAGCCCCAGCATTTT
>NA|TRBV2|TRBD2|TRBJ2-3
CASSDPSGGLAGGNTDTQYF
TGTGCCAGCAGTGACCCAAGTGGGGGACTAGCGGGGGGTAACACAGATACGCAGTATTTT
>NA|TRBV5-1|NA|TRBJ1-3
CASSYETGNTIYF
TGCGCCAGCAGCTATGAAACAGGAAACACCATATATTTT
>NA|TRBV7-2|TRBD2|TRBJ2-3
CASSLIAGAYTDTQYF
TGTGCCAGCAGTCTGATAGCGGGGGCCTACACAGATACGCAGTATTTT
>NA|TRBV1|NA|TRBJ2-3
CTSSLYRIVGGSTDTQYF
TGCACCAGCAGCCTGTATCGAATAGTCGGGGGTAGCACAGATACGCAGTATTTT
>NA|TRBV7-2|NA|TRBJ1-1
CASSLQGNTEAFF
TGTGCCAGCAGCTTACAGGGAAACACTGAAGCTTTCTTT
>NA|TRBV5-1|NA|TRBJ2-7
CASSLGQGASYEQYF
TGCGCCAGCAGCTTGGGTCAAGGGGCCAGCTACGAGCAGTACTTC
>once|TRBV4-1|TRBD2|TRBJ2-3
CASSQEGGTSGGAKNTQYF
TGCGCCAGCAGCCAAGAGGGAGGGACTAGCGGGGGGGCAAAGAATACGCAGTATTTT
>NA|TRBV12-5|TRBD1|TRBJ1-2
CASGPGTAFYGYTF
TGTGCTAGTGGCCCCGGGACAGCTTTTTATGGCTACACCTTC
>NA|TRBV6-5|TRBD2|TRBJ2-7
CASSYSRQRGSYEQYF
TGTGCCAGCAGTTACTCCCGACAGCGGGGCTCCTACGAGCAGTACTTC
>once|TRBV7-2|TRBD1|TRBJ2-2
CASSPWTGENTGELFF
TGTGCCAGCAGCCCCTGGACAGGGGAAAACACCGGGGAGCTGTTTTTT
>NA|TRBV4-3|TRBD1|TRBJ2-2
CASSQFAGTEPYTGELFF
TGCGCCAGCAGCCAATTCGCCGGGACAGAACCATACACCGGGGAGCTGTTTTTT
>once|TRBV9|NA|TRBJ2-3
CASSVAGVTDTQYF
TGTGCCAGCAGCGTAGCGGGGGTGACAGATACGCAGTATTTT
>NA|TRBV27|NA|TRBJ1-2
CASSSTTAVRGESYTF
TGTGCCAGCAGTTCAACCACCGCAGTCCGGGGGGAGAGCTACACCTTC
>NA|TRBV9|NA|TRBJ2-5
CASSLDNRGYQETQYF
TGTGCCAGCAGCCTCGATAATAGAGGGTATCAAGAGACCCAGTACTTC
>NA|TRBV2|TRBD1|TRBJ1-5
CASREGQGIWGNQPQHF
TGTGCCAGCAGAGAGGGACAGGGCATATGGGGCAATCAGCCCCAGCATTTT
>NA|TRBV14|NA|TRBJ2-2
CASSLTGANTGELFF
TGTGCCAGCAGCCTGACAGGCGCGAACACCGGGGAGCTGTTTTTT
>once|TRBV30|NA|TRBJ2-2
CAWSVRQLNTGELFF
TGTGCCTGGAGTGTACGACAGTTGAACACCGGGGAGCTGTTTTTT
>NA|TRBV5-1|NA|TRBJ1-2
CASSQEGANYGYTF
TGCGCCAGCAGCCAGGAGGGAGCTAACTATGGCTACACCTTC
>NA|TRBV9|NA|TRBJ1-5
CASSARGGTQPQHF
TGTGCCAGCAGCGCACGGGGGGGTACTCAGCCCCAGCATTTT
>NA|TRBV9|NA|TRBJ1-1
CASSDSPVITEAFF
TGTGCCAGCAGCGATAGTCCGGTTATCACTGAAGCTTTCTTT
>NA|TRBV10-3|TRBD1|TRBJ1-2
CAISPGTEVFNYGYTF
TGTGCCATCAGCCCTGGGACAGAAGTTTTCAACTATGGCTACACCTTC
>NA|TRBV6-5|NA|TRBJ1-6
CASSPDRPNLSPLHF
TGTGCCAGCAGTCCCGACAGGCCAAACTTATCACCCCTCCACTTT
>NA|TRBV19|NA|TRBJ1-2
CASTLPQGSGYTF
TGTGCCAGTACCTTACCTCAGGGGAGCGGCTACACCTTC
>NA|TRBV9|TRBD1|TRBJ2-1
CASSVEGDRNNEQFF
TGTGCCAGCAGCGTAGAGGGGGACAGAAACAATGAGCAGTTCTTC
>NA|TRBV5-4|NA|TRBJ2-2
CASSPRNTGELFF
TGTGCCAGCAGCCCGAGAAACACCGGGGAGCTGTTTTTT
>once|TRBV5-6|NA|TRBJ1-1
CASSGGQNTEAFF
TGTGCCAGCAGCGGTGGACAGAACACTGAAGCTTTCTTT
>NA|TRBV11-3|TRBD2|TRBJ2-1
CASSPRSGVSEQFF
TGTGCCAGCAGCCCAAGAAGCGGGGTATCTGAGCAGTTCTTC
>once|TRBV6-5|TRBD2|TRBJ2-7
CASRVAGSLEQYF
TGTGCCAGCAGGGTAGCGGGTAGCCTCGAGCAGTACTTC
>NA|TRBV2|TRBD2|TRBJ2-1
CASNNPGTSGGWAPEQFF
TGTGCCAGTAATAACCCCGGGACTAGCGGGGGGTGGGCCCCCGAGCAGTTCTTC
>NA|TRBV2|NA|TRBJ2-3
CASSGDTASTDTQYF
TGTGCCAGCAGTGGAGACACTGCTAGCACAGATACGCAGTATTTT
>NA|TRBV7-7|TRBD2|TRBJ2-5
CASSPSIFSGDKETQYF
TGTGCCAGCAGCCCCTCTATATTTAGCGGGGACAAAGAGACCCAGTACTTC
>NA|TRBV5-4|TRBD2|TRBJ2-5
CASSRSGTSWETQYF
TGTGCCAGCAGCAGATCCGGGACTAGCTGGGAGACCCAGTACTTC
>NA|TRBV5-8|TRBD2|TRBJ2-3
CASSPRGGRYTQYF
TGTGCCAGCAGCCCCCGGGGGGGCAGGTATACGCAGTATTTT
>NA|TRBV30|TRBD2|TRBJ2-1
CAWRPGSGGEQFF
TGTGCCTGGAGGCCAGGTTCGGGGGGTGAGCAGTTCTTC
>NA|TRBV10-3|NA|TRBJ1-1
CAISGTVMNTEAFF
TGTGCCATCAGTGGGACAGTCATGAACACTGAAGCTTTCTTT
>NA|TRBV7-7|TRBD2|TRBJ2-5
CASSVSPRGGGSTQYF
TGTGCCAGCAGCGTGAGTCCGCGGGGGGGCGGGTCGACCCAGTACTTC
>NA|TRBV6-1|NA|TRBJ1-2
CASSEAWQALGYTF
TGTGCCAGCAGTGAAGCGTGGCAGGCGCTTGGCTACACCTTC
>few|TRBV27|NA|TRBJ2-7
CASSWQQDYEQYF
TGTGCCAGCAGTTGGCAACAGGACTACGAGCAGTACTTC
>NA|TRBV13|NA|TRBJ2-5
CASSTYRGFQETQYF
TGTGCCAGCAGCACCTACCGGGGGTTTCAAGAGACCCAGTACTTC
>NA|TRBV11-2|TRBD1|TRBJ2-7
CASSLTTGVRLYEQYF
TGTGCCAGCAGCCTTACTACAGGGGTAAGGCTCTACGAGCAGTACTTC